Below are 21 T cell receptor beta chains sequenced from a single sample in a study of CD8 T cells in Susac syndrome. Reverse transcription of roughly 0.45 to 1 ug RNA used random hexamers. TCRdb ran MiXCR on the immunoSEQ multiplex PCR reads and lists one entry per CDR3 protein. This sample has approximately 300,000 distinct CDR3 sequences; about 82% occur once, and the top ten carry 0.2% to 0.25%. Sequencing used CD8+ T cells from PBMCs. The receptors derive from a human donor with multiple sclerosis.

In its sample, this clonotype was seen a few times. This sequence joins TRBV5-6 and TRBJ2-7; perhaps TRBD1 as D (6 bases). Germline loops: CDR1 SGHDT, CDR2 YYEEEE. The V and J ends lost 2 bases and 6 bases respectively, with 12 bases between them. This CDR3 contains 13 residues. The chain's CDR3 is CASSLWGQGEQYF. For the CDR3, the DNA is TGTGCCAGCAGCTTATGGGGGCAGGGCGAGCAGTACTTC.

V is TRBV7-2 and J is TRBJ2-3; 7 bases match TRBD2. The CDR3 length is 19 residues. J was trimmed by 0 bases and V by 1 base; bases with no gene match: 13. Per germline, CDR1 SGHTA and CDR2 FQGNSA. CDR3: CASSLVRLAEAYSTDTQYF. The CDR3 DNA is TGTGCCAGCAGCTTAGTTAGGCTAGCGGAGGCCTATAGCACAGATACGCAGTATTTT.

Written as DNA, the CDR3 is TGTGCCAGCAGTCACTTCGAGACCCAGTACTTC. Its translation: CASSHFETQYF. The rearrangement joins TRBV6-2 or TRBV6-3 to TRBJ2-5; unclear D gene. Germline V lookup: CDR1 MNHEY, CDR2 SVGEGT. There are 11 residues in the CDR3. V was cut by 5 bases and J by 5 bases, with 6 bases left in between.

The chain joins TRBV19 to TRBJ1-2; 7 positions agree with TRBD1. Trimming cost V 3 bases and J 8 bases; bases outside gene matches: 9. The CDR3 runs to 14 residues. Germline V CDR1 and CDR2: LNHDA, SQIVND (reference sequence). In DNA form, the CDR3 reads TGTGCCAGTAGTATCCCGGACAGGTTGGAAGGCTACACCTTC. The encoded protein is CASSIPDRLEGYTF.

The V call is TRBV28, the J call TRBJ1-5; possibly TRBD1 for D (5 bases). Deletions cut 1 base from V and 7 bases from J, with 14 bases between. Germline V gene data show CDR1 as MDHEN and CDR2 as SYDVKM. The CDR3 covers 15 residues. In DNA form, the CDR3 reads TGTGCCAGCAGTTTATTGATGGGGCTAAAGCAGCCCCAGCATTTT. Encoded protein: CASSLLMGLKQPQHF.

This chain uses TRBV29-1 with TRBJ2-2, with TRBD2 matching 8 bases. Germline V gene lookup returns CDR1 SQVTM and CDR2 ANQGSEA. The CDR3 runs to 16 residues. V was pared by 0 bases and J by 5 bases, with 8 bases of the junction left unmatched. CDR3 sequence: CSVEDRGGQGTGELFF. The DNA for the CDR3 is TGCAGCGTTGAAGATCGGGGGGGCCAGGGGACCGGGGAGCTGTTTTTT.

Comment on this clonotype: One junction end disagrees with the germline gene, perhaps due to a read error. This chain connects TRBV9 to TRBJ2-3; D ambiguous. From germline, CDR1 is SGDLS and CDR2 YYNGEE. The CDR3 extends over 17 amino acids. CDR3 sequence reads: CASSVGLFFDSTDTQYF. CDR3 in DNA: TGTGCCAGCAGCGTAGGACTGTTCTTTGATAGCACGGATACGCAGTATTTT. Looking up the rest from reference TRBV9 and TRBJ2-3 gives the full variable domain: DSGVTQTPKHLITATGQRVTLRCSPRSGDLSVYWYQQSLDQGLQFLIQYYNGEERAKGNILERFSAQQFPDLHSELNLSSLELGDSALYFCASSVGLFFDSTDTQYFGPGTRLTVL.

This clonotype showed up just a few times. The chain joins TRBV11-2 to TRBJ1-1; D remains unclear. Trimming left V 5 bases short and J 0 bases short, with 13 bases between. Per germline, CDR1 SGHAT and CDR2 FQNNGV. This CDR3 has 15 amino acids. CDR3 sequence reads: CASSPLPVLNTEAFF. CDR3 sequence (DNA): TGTGCCAGCAGCCCGCTTCCGGTATTGAACACTGAAGCTTTCTTT. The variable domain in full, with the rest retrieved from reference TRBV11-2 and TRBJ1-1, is EAGVAQSPRYKIIEKRQSVAFWCNPISGHATLYWYQQILGQGPKLLIQFQNNGVVDDSQLPKDRFSAERLKGVDSTLKIQPAKLEDSAVYLCASSPLPVLNTEAFFGQGTRLTVV.

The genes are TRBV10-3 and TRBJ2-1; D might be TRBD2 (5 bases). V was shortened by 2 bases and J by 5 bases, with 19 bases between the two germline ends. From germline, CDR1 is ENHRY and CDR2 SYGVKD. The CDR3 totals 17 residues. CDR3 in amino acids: CAISEPHSETPNNEQFF. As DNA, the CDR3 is TGTGCCATCAGTGAGCCGCATAGCGAAACCCCCAACAATGAGCAGTTCTTC.

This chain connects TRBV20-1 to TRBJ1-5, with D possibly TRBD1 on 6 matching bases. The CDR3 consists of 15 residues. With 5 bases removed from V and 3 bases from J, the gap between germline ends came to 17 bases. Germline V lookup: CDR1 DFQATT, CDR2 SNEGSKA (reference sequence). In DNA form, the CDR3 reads TGCAGTGCTGAATCGGGACACTCGTTCAATCAGCCCCAGCATTTT. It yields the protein CSAESGHSFNQPQHF.

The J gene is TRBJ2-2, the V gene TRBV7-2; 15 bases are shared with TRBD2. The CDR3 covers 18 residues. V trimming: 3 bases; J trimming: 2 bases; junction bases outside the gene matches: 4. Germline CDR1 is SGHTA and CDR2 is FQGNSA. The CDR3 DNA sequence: TGTGCCAGCAGCTTGGGGACTAGCGGGAGGCGAAACACCGGGGAGCTGTTTTTT. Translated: CASSLGTSGRRNTGELFF.

The CDR3 protein is CASSALAGLSYEQYF. Here the CDR3 DNA reads TGTGCCAGCAGTGCGCTGGCAGGATTATCCTACGAGCAGTACTTC. The gene calls are TRBV12-3 or TRBV12-4 and TRBJ2-7; D ambiguous. V lost 5 bases, J lost 1 base, and 15 bases lay in between. CDR3 length equals 15 residues.

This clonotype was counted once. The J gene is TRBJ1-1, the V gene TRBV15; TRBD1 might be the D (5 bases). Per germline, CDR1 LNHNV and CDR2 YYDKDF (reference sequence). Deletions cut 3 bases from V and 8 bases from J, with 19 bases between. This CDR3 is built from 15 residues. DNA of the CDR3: TGTGCCACCAGCAGTCGGGCACCGGGACTGGAAGAAGCTTTCTTT. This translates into CATSSRAPGLEEAFF.

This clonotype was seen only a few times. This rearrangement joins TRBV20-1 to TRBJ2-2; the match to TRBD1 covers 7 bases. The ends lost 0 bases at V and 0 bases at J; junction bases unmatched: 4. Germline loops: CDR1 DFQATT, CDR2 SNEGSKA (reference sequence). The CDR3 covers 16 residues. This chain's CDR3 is CSARDPGGPNTGELFF. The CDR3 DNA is TGCAGTGCTAGAGATCCAGGGGGTCCGAACACCGGGGAGCTGTTTTTT.

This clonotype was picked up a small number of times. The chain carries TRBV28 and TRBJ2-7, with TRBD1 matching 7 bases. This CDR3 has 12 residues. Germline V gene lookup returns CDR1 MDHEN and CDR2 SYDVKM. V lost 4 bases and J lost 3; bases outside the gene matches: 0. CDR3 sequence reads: CASSWTGYEQYF. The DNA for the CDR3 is TGTGCCAGCAGTTGGACAGGCTACGAGCAGTACTTC. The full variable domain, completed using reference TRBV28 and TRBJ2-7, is DVKVTQSSRYLVKRTGEKVFLECVQDMDHENMFWYRQDPGLGLRLIYFSYDVKMKEKGDIPEGYSVSREKKERFSLILESASTNQTSMYLCASSWTGYEQYFGPGTRLTVT.

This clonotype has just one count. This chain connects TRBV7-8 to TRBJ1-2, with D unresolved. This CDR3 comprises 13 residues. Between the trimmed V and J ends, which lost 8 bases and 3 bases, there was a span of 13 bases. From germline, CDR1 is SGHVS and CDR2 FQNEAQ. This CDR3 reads CASGRLGYYGYTF. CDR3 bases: TGTGCCAGCGGAAGGTTGGGGTACTATGGCTACACCTTC.

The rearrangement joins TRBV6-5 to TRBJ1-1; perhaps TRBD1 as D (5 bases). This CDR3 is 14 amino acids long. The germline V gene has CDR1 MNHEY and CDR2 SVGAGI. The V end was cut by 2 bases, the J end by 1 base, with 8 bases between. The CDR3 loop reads CASSYGDGNTEAFF. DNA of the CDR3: TGTGCCAGCAGTTACGGGGACGGGAACACTGAAGCTTTCTTT.

This CDR3 is CASSLTLGQETQYF. CDR3 DNA: TGTGCCAGCAGCTTAACCCTAGGACAAGAGACCCAGTACTTC. This sequence joins TRBV7-9 and TRBJ2-5; D is undetermined. The CDR3 loop spans 14 amino acids. Trimming took 2 bases from V and 2 from J, leaving 9 bases between them. CDR1 is SEHNR, CDR2 FQNEAQ, per germline (reference sequence). The variable domain in full, with the rest retrieved from reference TRBV7-9 and TRBJ2-5, is DTGVSQNPRHKITKRGQNVTFRCDPISEHNRLYWYRQTLGQGPEFLTYFQNEAQLEKSRLLSDRFSAERPKGSFSTLEIQRTEQGDSAMYLCASSLTLGQETQYFGPGTRLLVL.

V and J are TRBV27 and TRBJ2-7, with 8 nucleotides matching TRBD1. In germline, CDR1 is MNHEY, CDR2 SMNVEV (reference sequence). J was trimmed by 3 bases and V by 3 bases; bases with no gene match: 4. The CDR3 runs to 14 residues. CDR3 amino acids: CASSFFGQGYEQYF. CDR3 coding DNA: TGTGCCAGCAGTTTTTTTGGACAGGGCTACGAGCAGTACTTC.

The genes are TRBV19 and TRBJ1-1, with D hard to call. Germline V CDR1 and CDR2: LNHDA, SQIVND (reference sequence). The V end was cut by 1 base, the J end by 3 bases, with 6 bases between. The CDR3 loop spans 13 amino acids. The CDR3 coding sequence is TGTGCCAGTAGTATAGGACCGGACACTGAAGCTTTCTTT. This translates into CASSIGPDTEAFF. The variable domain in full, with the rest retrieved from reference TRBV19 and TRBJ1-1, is DGGITQSPKYLFRKEGQNVTLSCEQNLNHDAMYWYRQDPGQGLRLIYYSQIVNDFQKGDIAEGYSVSREKKESFPLTVTSAQKNPTAFYLCASSIGPDTEAFFGQGTRLTVV.

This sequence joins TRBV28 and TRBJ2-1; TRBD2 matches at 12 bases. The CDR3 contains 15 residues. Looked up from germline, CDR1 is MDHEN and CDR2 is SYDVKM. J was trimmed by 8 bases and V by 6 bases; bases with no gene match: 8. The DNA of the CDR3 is TGTGCCAGCAGAGAGACTAGCGGGAGCCAGGATGAGCAGTTCTTC. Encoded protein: CASRETSGSQDEQFF.